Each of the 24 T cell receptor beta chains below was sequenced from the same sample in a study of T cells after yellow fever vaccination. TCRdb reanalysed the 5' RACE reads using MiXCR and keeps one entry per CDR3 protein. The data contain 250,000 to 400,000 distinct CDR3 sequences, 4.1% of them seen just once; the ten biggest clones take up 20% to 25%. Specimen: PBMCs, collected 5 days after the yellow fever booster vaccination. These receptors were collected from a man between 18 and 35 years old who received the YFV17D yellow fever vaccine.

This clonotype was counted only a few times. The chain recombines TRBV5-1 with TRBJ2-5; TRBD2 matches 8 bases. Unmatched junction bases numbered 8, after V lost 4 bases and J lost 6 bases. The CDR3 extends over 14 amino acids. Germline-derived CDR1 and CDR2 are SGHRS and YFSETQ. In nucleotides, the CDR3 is TGCGCCAGCAGCGGAACTAGCGGCCCCCAGACCCAGTACTTC. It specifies CASSGTSGPQTQYF. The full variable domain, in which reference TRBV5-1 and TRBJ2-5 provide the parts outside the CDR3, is KAGVTQTPRYLIKTRGQQVTLSCSPISGHRSVSWYQQTPGQGLQFLFEYFSETQRNKGNFPGRFSGRQFSNSRSEMNVSTLELGDSALYLCASSGTSGPQTQYFGPGTRLLVL.

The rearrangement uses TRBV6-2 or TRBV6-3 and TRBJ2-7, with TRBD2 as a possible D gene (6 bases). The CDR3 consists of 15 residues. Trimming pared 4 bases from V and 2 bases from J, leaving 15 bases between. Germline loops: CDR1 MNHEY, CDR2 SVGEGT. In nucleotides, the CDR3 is TGTGCCAGCAGTTCCTTAGCGGTAACCGCCTACGAGCAGTACGTC. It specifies CASSSLAVTAYEQYV.

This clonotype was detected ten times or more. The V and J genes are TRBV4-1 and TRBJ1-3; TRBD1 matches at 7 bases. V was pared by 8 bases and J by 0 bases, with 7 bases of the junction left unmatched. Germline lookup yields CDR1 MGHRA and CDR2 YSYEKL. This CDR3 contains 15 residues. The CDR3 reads CASGDRDGSGNTIYF. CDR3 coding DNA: TGCGCCAGCGGTGACAGGGACGGCTCTGGAAACACCATATATTTT.

Here the CDR3 reads CSVRLGYNEQFF. The CDR3 DNA reads TGCAGCGTTCGCCTAGGGTACAATGAGCAGTTCTTC. The J gene is TRBJ2-1, the V gene TRBV29-1; D is undetermined. Germline CDR1 and CDR2: SQVTM and ANQGSEA. This CDR3 has 12 amino acids. Trimming shortened V by 5 bases and J by 4 bases, and 9 bases separated the two germline ends.

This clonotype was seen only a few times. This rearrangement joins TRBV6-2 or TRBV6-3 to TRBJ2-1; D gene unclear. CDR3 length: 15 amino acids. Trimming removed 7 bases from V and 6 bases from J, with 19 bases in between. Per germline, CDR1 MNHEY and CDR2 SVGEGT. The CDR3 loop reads CASTTPRVRANEQFF. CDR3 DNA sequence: TGTGCCAGCACCACCCCTAGGGTAAGGGCCAATGAGCAGTTCTTC.

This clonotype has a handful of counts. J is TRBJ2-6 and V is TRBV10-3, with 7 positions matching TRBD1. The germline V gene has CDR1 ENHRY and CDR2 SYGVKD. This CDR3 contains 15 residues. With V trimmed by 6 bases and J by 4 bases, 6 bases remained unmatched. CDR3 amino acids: CAIRRQGAGANVLTF. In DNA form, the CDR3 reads TGTGCCATCAGGAGACAGGGTGCCGGGGCCAACGTCCTGACTTTC.

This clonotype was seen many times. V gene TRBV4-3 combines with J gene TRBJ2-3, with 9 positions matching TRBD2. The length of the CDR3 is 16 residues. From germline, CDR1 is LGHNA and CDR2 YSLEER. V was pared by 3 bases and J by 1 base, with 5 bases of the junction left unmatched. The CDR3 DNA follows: TGCGCCAGCAGCCAGTCAGCGGGGGGACGCACAGATACGCAGTATTTT. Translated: CASSQSAGGRTDTQYF.

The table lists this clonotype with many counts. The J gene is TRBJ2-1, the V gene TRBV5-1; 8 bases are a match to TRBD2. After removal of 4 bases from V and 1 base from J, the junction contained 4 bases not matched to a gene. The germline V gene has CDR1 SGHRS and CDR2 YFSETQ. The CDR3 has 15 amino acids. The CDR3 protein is CASSLKRGSYNEQFF. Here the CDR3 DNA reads TGCGCCAGCAGCCTTAAGCGGGGGTCCTACAATGAGCAGTTCTTC.

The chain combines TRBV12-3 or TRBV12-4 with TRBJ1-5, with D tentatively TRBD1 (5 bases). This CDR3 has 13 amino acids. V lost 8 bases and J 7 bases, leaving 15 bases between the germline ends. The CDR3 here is CASLRERGQPQHF. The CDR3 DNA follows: TGTGCCAGCCTAAGAGAGAGGGGACAGCCCCAGCATTTT.

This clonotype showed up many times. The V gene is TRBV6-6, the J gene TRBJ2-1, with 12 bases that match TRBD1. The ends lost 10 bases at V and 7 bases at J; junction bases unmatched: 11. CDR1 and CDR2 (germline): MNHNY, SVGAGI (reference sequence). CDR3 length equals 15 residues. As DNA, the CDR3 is TGTGCCATCTCAAGGGGGACAGGGGGCGGGAATGAGCAGTTCTTC. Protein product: CAISRGTGGGNEQFF.

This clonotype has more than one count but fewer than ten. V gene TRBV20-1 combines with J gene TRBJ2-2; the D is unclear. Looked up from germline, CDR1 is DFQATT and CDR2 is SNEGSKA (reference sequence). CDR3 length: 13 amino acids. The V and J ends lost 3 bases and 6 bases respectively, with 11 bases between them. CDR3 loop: CSARGLSPGELFF. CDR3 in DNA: TGCAGTGCTAGGGGTCTGTCTCCCGGGGAGCTGTTTTTT.

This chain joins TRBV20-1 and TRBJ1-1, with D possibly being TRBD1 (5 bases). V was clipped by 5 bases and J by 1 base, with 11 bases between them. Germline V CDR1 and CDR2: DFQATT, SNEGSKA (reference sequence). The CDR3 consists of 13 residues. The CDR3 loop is CSAPGLQNTEAFF. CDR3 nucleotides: TGCAGTGCTCCGGGACTGCAGAACACTGAAGCTTTCTTT.

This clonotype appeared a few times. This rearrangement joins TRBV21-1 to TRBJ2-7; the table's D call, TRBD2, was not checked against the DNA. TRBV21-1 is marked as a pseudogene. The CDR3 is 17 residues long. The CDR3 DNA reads TGTGCCAGCAGCGCACCTAGCGGGGGGCTAGATCCCTACGAGCAGTACTTC. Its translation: CASSAPSGGLDPYEQYF.

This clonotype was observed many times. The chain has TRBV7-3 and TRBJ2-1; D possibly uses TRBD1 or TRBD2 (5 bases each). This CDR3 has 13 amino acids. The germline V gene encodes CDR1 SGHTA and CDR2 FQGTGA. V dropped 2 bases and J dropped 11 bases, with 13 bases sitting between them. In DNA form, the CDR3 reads TGTGCCAGCAGCTTACGGGACGACTCAAAGCAGTTCTTC. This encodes CASSLRDDSKQFF. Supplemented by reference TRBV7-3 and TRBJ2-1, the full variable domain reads GAGVSQTPSNKVTEKGKYVELRCDPISGHTALYWYRQSLGQGPEFLIYFQGTGAADDSGLPNDRFFAVRPEGSVSTLKIQRTERGDSAVYLCASSLRDDSKQFFGPGTRLTVL.

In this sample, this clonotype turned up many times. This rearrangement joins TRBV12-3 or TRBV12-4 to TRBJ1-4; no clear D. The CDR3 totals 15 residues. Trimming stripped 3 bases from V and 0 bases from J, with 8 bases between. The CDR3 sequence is CASSFYGATNEKLFF. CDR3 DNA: TGTGCCAGCAGTTTCTACGGTGCAACTAATGAAAAACTGTTTTTT.

This CDR3 is CASSQDLAVGYGYTF. In DNA, the CDR3 is TGTGCCAGCAGCCAAGACCTTGCTGTGGGATATGGCTACACCTTC. This sequence joins TRBV4-2 and TRBJ1-2, with D uncertain. This CDR3 spans 15 amino acids. CDR1 LGHNA and CDR2 YNFKEQ come from the germline V gene. Trimming removed 0 bases from V and 5 bases from J, with 13 bases in between.

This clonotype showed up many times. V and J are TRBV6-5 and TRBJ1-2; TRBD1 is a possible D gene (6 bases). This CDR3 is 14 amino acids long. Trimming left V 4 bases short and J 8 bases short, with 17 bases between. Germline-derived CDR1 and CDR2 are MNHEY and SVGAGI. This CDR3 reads CASSLEGRGAGYTF. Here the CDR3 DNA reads TGTGCCAGCAGTTTGGAAGGTCGGGGGGCCGGCTACACCTTC.

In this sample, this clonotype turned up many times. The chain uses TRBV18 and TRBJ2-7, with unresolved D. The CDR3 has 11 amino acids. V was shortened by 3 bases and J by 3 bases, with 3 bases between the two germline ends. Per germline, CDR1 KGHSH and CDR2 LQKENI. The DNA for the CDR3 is TGTGCCAGCTCACCGGGCTACGAGCAGTACGTC. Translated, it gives CASSPGYEQYV.

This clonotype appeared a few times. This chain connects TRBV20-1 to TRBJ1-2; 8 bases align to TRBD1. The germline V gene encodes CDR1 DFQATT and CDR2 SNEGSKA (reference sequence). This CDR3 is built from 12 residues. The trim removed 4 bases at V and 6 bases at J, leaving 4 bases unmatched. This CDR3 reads CSATDRGHGYTF. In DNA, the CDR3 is TGCAGTGCTACCGACAGGGGCCATGGCTACACCTTC.

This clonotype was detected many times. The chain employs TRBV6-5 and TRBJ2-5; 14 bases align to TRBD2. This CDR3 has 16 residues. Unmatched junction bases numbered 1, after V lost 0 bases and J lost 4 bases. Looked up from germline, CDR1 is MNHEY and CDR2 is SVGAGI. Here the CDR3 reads CASSYSGTSGGETQYF. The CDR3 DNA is TGTGCCAGCAGTTACTCCGGGACTAGCGGGGGAGAGACCCAGTACTTC.

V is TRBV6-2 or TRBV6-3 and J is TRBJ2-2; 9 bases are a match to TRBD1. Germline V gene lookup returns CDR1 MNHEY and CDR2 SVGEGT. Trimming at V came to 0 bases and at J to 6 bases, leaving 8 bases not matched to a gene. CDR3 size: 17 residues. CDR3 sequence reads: CASSYSRTGVRAGELFF. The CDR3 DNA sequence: TGTGCCAGCAGTTACTCAAGGACAGGGGTGCGGGCCGGGGAGCTGTTTTTT.

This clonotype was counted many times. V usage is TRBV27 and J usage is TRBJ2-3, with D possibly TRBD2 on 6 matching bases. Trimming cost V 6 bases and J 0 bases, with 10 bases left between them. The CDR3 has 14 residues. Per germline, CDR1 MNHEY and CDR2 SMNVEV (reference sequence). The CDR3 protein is CASRLADSTDTQYF. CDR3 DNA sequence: TGTGCCAGCAGATTAGCGGATAGCACAGATACGCAGTATTTT.

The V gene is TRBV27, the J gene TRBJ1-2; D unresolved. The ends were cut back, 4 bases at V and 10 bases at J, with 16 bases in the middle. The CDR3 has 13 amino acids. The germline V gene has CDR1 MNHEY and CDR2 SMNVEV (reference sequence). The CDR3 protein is CASSSLSTLDYTF. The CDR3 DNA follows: TGTGCCAGCAGTTCCCTGAGCACTCTAGACTACACCTTC.

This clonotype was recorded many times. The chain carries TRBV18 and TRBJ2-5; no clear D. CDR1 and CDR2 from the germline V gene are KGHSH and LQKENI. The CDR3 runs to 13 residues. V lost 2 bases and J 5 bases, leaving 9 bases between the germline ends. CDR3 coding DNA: TGTGCCAGCTCACCATCGGCGAGGGAGACCCAGTACTTC. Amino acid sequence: CASSPSARETQYF.